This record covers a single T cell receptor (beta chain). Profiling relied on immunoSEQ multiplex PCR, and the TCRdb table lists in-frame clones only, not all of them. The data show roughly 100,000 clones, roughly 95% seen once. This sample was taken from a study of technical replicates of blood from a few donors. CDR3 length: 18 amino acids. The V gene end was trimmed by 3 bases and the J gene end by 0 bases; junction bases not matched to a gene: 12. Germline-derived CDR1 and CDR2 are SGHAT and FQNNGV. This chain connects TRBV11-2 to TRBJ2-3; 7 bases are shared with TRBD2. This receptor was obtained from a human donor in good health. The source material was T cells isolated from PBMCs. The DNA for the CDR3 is TGTGCCAGCAGCTTTGGCATCACTAGCGTACCTAGCACAGATACGCAGTATTTT. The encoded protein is CASSFGITSVPSTDTQYF.